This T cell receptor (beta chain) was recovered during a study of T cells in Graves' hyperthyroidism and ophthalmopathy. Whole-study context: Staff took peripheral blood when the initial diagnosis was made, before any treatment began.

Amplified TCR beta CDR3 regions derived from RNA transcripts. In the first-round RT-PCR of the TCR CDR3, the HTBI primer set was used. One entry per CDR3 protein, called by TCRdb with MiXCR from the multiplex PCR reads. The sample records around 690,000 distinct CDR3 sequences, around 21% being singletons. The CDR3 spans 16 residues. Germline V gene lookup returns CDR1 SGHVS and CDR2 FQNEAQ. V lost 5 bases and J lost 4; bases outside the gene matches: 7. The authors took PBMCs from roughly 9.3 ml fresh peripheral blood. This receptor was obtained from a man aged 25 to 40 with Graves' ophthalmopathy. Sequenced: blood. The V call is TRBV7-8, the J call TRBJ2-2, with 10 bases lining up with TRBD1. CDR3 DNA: TGTGCCAGCAGCCCCCAGGGACAGGGGATCACCGGGGAGCTGTTTTTT. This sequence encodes CASSPQGQGITGELFF.